This T cell receptor beta chain was sequenced in a study of cytomegalovirus exposure and HLA in healthy donors. Study summary: An analysis done earlier identified 95 million to 140 million unique TCR beta sequences from 200 million or so T cells. Study-wide findings and caveats: No immune exposure information besides CMV serostatus was available. Owing to their indistinguishability, certain V segments, notably TRBV6-2 and TRBV6-3, were excluded. A previous analysis found most TCR beta V segments productive roughly 90% or roughly 30% of the time.

Germline CDR1 reads MNHEY; CDR2 reads SVGAGI. This CDR3 has 15 amino acids. Trimming at V came to 3 bases and at J to 6 bases, leaving 4 bases not matched to a gene. On this clone itself: What it binds is unknown.

In the PCR, 60 Vbeta and 13 Jbeta primers were used. Clones were sequenced by immunoSEQ multiplex PCR, and TCRdb holds only the in-frame ones, with some missing. This sample yields around 200,000 clones, of which around four fifths are seen a single time; roughly 0.58% belongs to the top ten. Sequenced material: PBMCs. The chain joins TRBV6-5 to TRBJ2-1; 11 nucleotides match TRBD2. The source of this sequence is a woman in her thirties or forties in good health and CMV-seronegative. CDR3 protein: CASSYSSGGANEQFF. For the CDR3, the DNA is TGTGCCAGCAGTTATAGTAGCGGGGGGGCCAATGAGCAGTTCTTC.